The rows below give T cell receptor beta chains drawn from one sample of a study of shared clonotypes between healthy human individuals. Here immunoSEQ multiplex PCR was the method, and the copy in TCRdb shows in-frame clones only, minus some. Among 2 million to 3 million clones listed, 90% to 95% were seen once. Sequenced sample: naive CD4+ T cells from PBMCs. The receptors were gathered from a man aged 18 to 30 in good health. Some clones in this sample may be carry-over from other donors' samples. CDR3s include the opening cysteine and the closing phenylalanine or tryptophan. The D gene is left open where the match is weak. Expanded clones get a size class; other rows say once, few or many, or leave the size out.

d_call: .
j_call: TRBJ1-1
v_call: TRBV15
clone_size: once
cdr3_nt: TGTGCCACCAGCAGAGGGAAAGGCGGATGGGCTGAAGCTTTCTTT
cdr3_aa: CATSRGKGGWAEAFF

d_call: TRBD2
j_call: TRBJ2-1
v_call: TRBV7-3
clone_size: .
cdr3_nt: TGTGCCAGCAGCCTACCACCGCGGGGGACCGGAAATGAGCAGTTCTTC
cdr3_aa: CASSLPPRGTGNEQFF

d_call: .
j_call: TRBJ2-1
v_call: TRBV7-8
clone_size: .
cdr3_nt: TGTGCCAGCAGCCCCCACAGGGTTAATGAGCAGTTCTTC
cdr3_aa: CASSPHRVNEQFF

d_call: .
j_call: TRBJ1-2
v_call: TRBV6-5
clone_size: once
cdr3_nt: TGTGCCAGCAGTCGTCAGGGCGTCTATGGCTACACCTTC
cdr3_aa: CASSRQGVYGYTF

d_call: .
j_call: TRBJ2-7
v_call: TRBV1
clone_size: .
cdr3_nt: TGCACCAGCAACAAGGACAGGGGTTACGAGCAGTACTTC
cdr3_aa: CTSNKDRGYEQYF

d_call: .
j_call: TRBJ2-3
v_call: TRBV10-2
clone_size: .
cdr3_nt: TGCGCCAGCAGTGAGTCGGACGGTCTCACAGATACGCAGTATTTT
cdr3_aa: CASSESDGLTDTQYF

d_call: .
j_call: TRBJ2-5
v_call: TRBV6-5
clone_size: .
cdr3_nt: TGTGCCAGCAGTTACTCGACCGTGGGCGCGGGTGCTTCCCAGTACTTC
cdr3_aa: CASSYSTVGAGASQYF

d_call: .
j_call: TRBJ2-1
v_call: TRBV10-3
clone_size: .
cdr3_nt: TGTGCCATCAGTGCATCAGGGTTCGGCTACAATGAGCAGTTCTTC
cdr3_aa: CAISASGFGYNEQFF

d_call: .
j_call: TRBJ1-5
v_call: TRBV9
clone_size: .
cdr3_nt: TGTGCCAGCAGCCGGGACACCGCTCAGCCCCAGCATTTT
cdr3_aa: CASSRDTAQPQHF

d_call: TRBD2
j_call: TRBJ2-3
v_call: TRBV10-3
clone_size: .
cdr3_nt: TGTGCCACCAGACTAAGCGGGGGGCAAGATACGCAGTATTTT
cdr3_aa: CATRLSGGQDTQYF

d_call: .
j_call: TRBJ1-2
v_call: TRBV7-2
clone_size: once
cdr3_nt: TGTGCCAGCAGCCCCCGGGACCTAGGAAACTATGGCTACACCTTC
cdr3_aa: CASSPRDLGNYGYTF

d_call: .
j_call: TRBJ2-3
v_call: TRBV6-4
clone_size: .
cdr3_nt: TGTGCCAGCAGTGACTCGAGCCAGGGAACAGATACGCAGTATTTT
cdr3_aa: CASSDSSQGTDTQYF

d_call: TRBD2
j_call: TRBJ2-1
v_call: TRBV7-2
clone_size: .
cdr3_nt: TGTGCCAGCAGCCTACTTAGCGGGAGAGGGTACAATGAGCAGTTCTTC
cdr3_aa: CASSLLSGRGYNEQFF

d_call: TRBD1
j_call: TRBJ2-3
v_call: TRBV5-1
clone_size: .
cdr3_nt: TGCGCCAGCAGCTGGGGGACAGCGCTCACAGATACGCAGTATTTT
cdr3_aa: CASSWGTALTDTQYF

d_call: TRBD1
j_call: TRBJ1-5
v_call: TRBV30
clone_size: .
cdr3_nt: TGTGCCTATGCGGACAGGGACAGTCAGCCCCAGCATTTT
cdr3_aa: CAYADRDSQPQHF

d_call: TRBD2
j_call: TRBJ2-3
v_call: TRBV5-1
clone_size: .
cdr3_nt: TGCGCCAGCAGCGCCGGTGGGAGGGGCACAGATACGCAGTATTTT
cdr3_aa: CASSAGGRGTDTQYF

d_call: .
j_call: TRBJ2-5
v_call: TRBV5-4
clone_size: .
cdr3_nt: TGTGCCAGCAGCTTAAGGACAGATAAGAAGAGAACCCAGTACTTC
cdr3_aa: CASSLRTDKKRTQYF

d_call: .
j_call: TRBJ1-4
v_call: TRBV5-1
clone_size: once
cdr3_nt: TGCGCCAGCAGCTTAGACCGGGTTGTAGAAAAACTGTTTTTT
cdr3_aa: CASSLDRVVEKLFF

d_call: .
j_call: TRBJ2-7
v_call: TRBV11-2
clone_size: .
cdr3_nt: TGTGCCAGCAGCCGTCAGGGGCTCGAGCAGTACTTC
cdr3_aa: CASSRQGLEQYF

d_call: .
j_call: TRBJ2-6
v_call: TRBV30
clone_size: .
cdr3_nt: TGTGCCTGGAGTGCCCCTGGGGCCAACGTCCTGACTTTC
cdr3_aa: CAWSAPGANVLTF

d_call: .
j_call: TRBJ2-5
v_call: TRBV9
clone_size: .
cdr3_nt: TGTGCCAGCAGCGTGCTAGGGGGGACGCAAGAGACCCAGTACTTC
cdr3_aa: CASSVLGGTQETQYF

d_call: .
j_call: TRBJ2-1
v_call: TRBV28
clone_size: .
cdr3_nt: TGTGCCAGCAGTTTGGGGACACCTTCATACAATGAGCAGTTCTTC
cdr3_aa: CASSLGTPSYNEQFF

d_call: .
j_call: TRBJ2-2
v_call: TRBV5-1
clone_size: .
cdr3_nt: TGCGCCAGCAGCTTGAGGGACCCCACCGGGGAGCTGTTTTTT
cdr3_aa: CASSLRDPTGELFF

d_call: TRBD1
j_call: TRBJ2-7
v_call: TRBV5-5
clone_size: .
cdr3_nt: TGTGCCAGCAGCCCCCAGGGGGCAAGAAGGAACTACGAGCAGTACTTC
cdr3_aa: CASSPQGARRNYEQYF

d_call: TRBD1
j_call: TRBJ2-6
v_call: TRBV15
clone_size: .
cdr3_nt: TGTGCCACCAGCAGAGGGACAGGGGCCGGGGCCAACGTCCTGACTTTC
cdr3_aa: CATSRGTGAGANVLTF

d_call: TRBD2
j_call: TRBJ2-3
v_call: TRBV2
clone_size: .
cdr3_nt: TGTGCCAGCAGCCGCGGAGCGGGAGGGCGCTTGGCAGATACGCAGTATTTT
cdr3_aa: CASSRGAGGRLADTQYF

d_call: .
j_call: TRBJ1-1
v_call: TRBV6-5
clone_size: few
cdr3_nt: TGTGCCAGCAGCCCCTTGCTGAACACTGAAGCTTTCTTT
cdr3_aa: CASSPLLNTEAFF

d_call: .
j_call: TRBJ1-3
v_call: TRBV4-3
clone_size: .
cdr3_nt: TGCGCCAGCAGCCAGGGCCCAAACTCTGGAAACACCATATATTTT
cdr3_aa: CASSQGPNSGNTIYF